This TCR beta chain was sequenced in a study of shared clonotypes between healthy human individuals. Sequencing was performed with immunoSEQ multiplex PCR; in TCRdb, only in-frame clones are kept and a portion is missing. This sample has some 500,000 clones, with roughly 95% found just once. In regard to this clone: Its target is unknown.

Overall study findings and caveats: Relative to memory subsets, naive subsets generally showed larger estimated richness.

V lost 6 bases to trimming and J lost 4 bases; unmatched junction nucleotides: 7. Looked up from germline, CDR1 is MDHEN and CDR2 is SYDVKM. The CDR3 sequence is 14 residues long. The sequence derives from a woman in her 30s in good health. V gene TRBV28 combines with J gene TRBJ1-2; 8 bases match TRBD1. Material: naive CD4+ T cells sorted from blood. Described subset: CD45RA+ positively selected. DNA of the CDR3: TGTGCCAGCAGGGTGACAGGGGTTCTCTATGGCTACACCTTC. It specifies CASRVTGVLYGYTF.